What follows are 13 T cell receptor beta chains derived from one specimen sequenced in a study of shared clonotypes between healthy human individuals. Measured with immunoSEQ multiplex PCR; TCRdb has only the in-frame clones, and not every one. The profile covers under 350,000 clones, with roughly 91% appearing a single time and about 16% taken by the ten largest. The sequenced sample consisted of memory CD8+ T cells sorted from blood. Subset defined: CD45RO+ cells pooled with CCR7-negative TemRA cells. These receptors all come from a man aged 18 to 30 in good health.

V and J are TRBV27 and TRBJ1-2; D is perhaps TRBD1 (6 bases). V lost 6 bases, J lost 4 bases, and 15 bases lay in between. The CDR3 has 14 residues. Germline V lookup: CDR1 MNHEY, CDR2 SMNVEV (reference sequence). The CDR3 coding sequence is TGTGCCAGCAGCCCACAGGGAAGGGTCTATGGCTACACCTTC. Amino acids: CASSPQGRVYGYTF.

The genes are TRBV6-1 and TRBJ1-5, with a tentative D call TRBD1 (5 bases). Trimming removed 5 bases from V and 5 bases from J, with 16 bases in between. The CDR3 extends over 15 amino acids. The V gene's germline CDR1 is MNHNS and CDR2 SASEGT. The CDR3 sequence is CASSQGDLNYQPQHF. As DNA, the CDR3 is TGTGCCAGCAGTCAAGGGGACTTAAATTATCAGCCCCAGCATTTT.

V is TRBV9 and J is TRBJ2-1; a weak D match, TRBD2 (6 bases). This CDR3 is 15 amino acids long. Germline values: CDR1 SGDLS, CDR2 YYNGEE. With 0 bases removed from V and 6 bases from J, the gap between germline ends came to 13 bases. CDR3 DNA: TGTGCCAGCAGCGTAGGTGGGGGAGGAAGCAATGAGCAGTTCTTC. Its translation: CASSVGGGGSNEQFF.

The rearrangement joins TRBV2 to TRBJ2-1; D gene ambiguous. The V gene lost 4 bases and the J gene lost 8 bases, with 6 bases spanning the gap. The CDR3 runs to 11 residues. Germline V gives CDR1 SNHLY, CDR2 FYNNEI. The CDR3 loop is CASSVTYEQFF. For the CDR3, the DNA is TGTGCCAGCAGTGTTACTTATGAGCAGTTCTTC.

The CDR3 nucleotides read TGCGCCAGCAGAACACTAGCGGGAGGGCCTGACACCGGGGAGCTGTTTTTT. Translated, it gives CASRTLAGGPDTGELFF. The V call is TRBV4-3, the J call TRBJ2-2, with 13 bases matching TRBD2. CDR3 size: 17 residues. Germline V lookup: CDR1 LGHNA, CDR2 YSLEER. Trimming took 6 bases from V and 3 from J; bases not matched to a gene: 7.

V and J are TRBV10-2 and TRBJ2-1; 9 bases align to TRBD2. The CDR3 is 19 amino acids. Germline assignment: CDR1 WSHSY and CDR2 SAAADI. Trimming at V came to 4 bases and at J to 3 bases, leaving 16 bases not matched to a gene. The DNA for the CDR3 is TGCGCCAGCAGTGTTTCGGGGCGGGAGGGCCCTGGAAGCTACAATGAGCAGTTCTTC. Translating it yields CASSVSGREGPGSYNEQFF.

This sequence joins TRBV27 and TRBJ2-1, with D possibly matching TRBD2 (5 bases). The germline gives CDR1 MNHEY, CDR2 SMNVEV (reference sequence). The CDR3 contains 15 residues. V was clipped by 2 bases and J by 6 bases, with 14 bases between them. The chain's CDR3 is CASSLEGSPLNEQFF. The CDR3 DNA follows: TGTGCCAGCAGTTTAGAGGGATCTCCCCTCAATGAGCAGTTCTTC.

The chain links TRBV5-4 to TRBJ2-1; D possibly uses TRBD1 or TRBD2 (6 bases each). This CDR3 is 14 amino acids long. The germline V gene encodes CDR1 SGHNT and CDR2 YYREEE (reference sequence). V lost 6 bases and J lost 2, with 12 bases in between. DNA of the CDR3: TGTGCCAGCACCGAAGGGGGGACCTACAATGAGCAGTTCTTC. It is translated as CASTEGGTYNEQFF. Full variable domain (missing parts from reference TRBV5-4 and TRBJ2-1): ETGVTQSPTHLIKTRGQQVTLRCSSQSGHNTVSWYQQALGQGPQFIFQYYREEENGRGNFPPRFSGLQFPNYSSELNVNALELDDSALYLCASTEGGTYNEQFFGPGTRLTVL.

A note on this clone: One end of the junction is discordant with germline, which a read error may explain. The V gene is TRBV5-4, the J gene TRBJ2-1, with 9 bases aligning to TRBD1. CDR1 and CDR2 (germline): SGHNT, YYREEE (reference sequence). This CDR3 comprises 15 residues. CDR3 nucleotides: TGTGCCAGCACCTTGCTCCGGGACAGGGAAGGTGAGCAGTTCTTC. The encoded protein is CASTLLRDREGEQFF. Supplemented by reference TRBV5-4 and TRBJ2-1, the full variable domain reads ETGVTQSPTHLIKTRGQQVTLRCSSQSGHNTVSWYQQALGQGPQFIFQYYREEENGRGNFPPRFSGLQFPNYSSELNVNALELDDSALYLCASTLLRDREGEQFFGPGTRLTVL.

The chain couples TRBV7-6 to TRBJ2-7; D unresolved. The CDR3 consists of 12 residues. Deletions cut 1 base from V and 5 bases from J, with 6 bases between. Germline V gives CDR1 SGHVS, CDR2 FNYEAQ. In nucleotides, the CDR3 is TGTGCCAGCAGCTTAGAAGGTCACGAGCAGTACTTC. As protein: CASSLEGHEQYF.

The gene calls are TRBV14 and TRBJ2-6; 7 positions match TRBD1. This CDR3 comprises 17 residues. Germline-derived CDR1 and CDR2 are SGHDN and FVKESK. Trimming took 10 bases from V and 3 from J; bases not matched to a gene: 15. The CDR3, as DNA: TGTGCCACCTTAGGTGACAGGGAGAAAGGTGGGGCCAACGTCCTGACTTTC. Translation: CATLGDREKGGANVLTF.

This chain joins TRBV5-6 and TRBJ1-2; the D is unclear. Germline loops: CDR1 SGHDT, CDR2 YYEEEE. V was clipped by 4 bases and J by 6 bases, with 16 bases between them. The CDR3 spans 14 residues. CDR3 region: CASSPMWGADGYTF. The DNA of the CDR3 is TGTGCCAGCAGCCCGATGTGGGGAGCTGATGGCTACACCTTC.

This rearrangement joins TRBV4-3 to TRBJ2-7; D assignment may be TRBD1 or TRBD2 (7 bases each). V shed 4 bases and J shed 4 bases, with 14 bases lying between them. Germline V gene data show CDR1 as LGHNA and CDR2 as YSLEER. This CDR3 region has 14 residues. As DNA, the CDR3 is TGCGCCAGCAGCCGATCAGGGGGGGGTTACGAGCAGTACTTC. Amino acid sequence: CASSRSGGGYEQYF.